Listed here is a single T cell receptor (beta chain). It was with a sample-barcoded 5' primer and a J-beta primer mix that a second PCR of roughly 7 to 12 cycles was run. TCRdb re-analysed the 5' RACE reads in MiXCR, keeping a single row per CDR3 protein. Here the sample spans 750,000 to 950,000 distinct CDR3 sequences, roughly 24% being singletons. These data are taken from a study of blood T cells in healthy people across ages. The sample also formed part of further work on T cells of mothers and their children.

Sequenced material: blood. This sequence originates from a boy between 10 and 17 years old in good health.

The CDR3 reads CASSSTGDRGYTF. The CDR3 DNA reads as TGTGCCAGCAGCTCCACAGGGGATAGAGGCTACACCTTC. The chain couples TRBV12-3 or TRBV12-4 to TRBJ1-2; 7 nucleotides agree with TRBD1. The V and J ends lost 6 bases and 8 bases, in that order; junction bases with no gene match: 9. This CDR3 is built from 13 residues.